These 25 T cell receptor beta chains originate from one sample sequenced in a study of blood T cells in healthy people across ages. PCR was performed a second time for roughly 7 to 12 cycles using a sample-barcoded 5' primer and a J-beta primer mix. TCRdb analysed the 5' RACE reads with MiXCR anew, one entry per CDR3 protein. The table records hundreds of thousands of distinct CDR3 sequences, roughly 32% of them present only once. Source material: blood. These receptor sequences come from a woman over 75 in good health.

Of note for this clonotype: This may come from a read error, since a much larger clone is one base off. V usage is TRBV7-2 and J usage is TRBJ2-3; 8 positions agree with TRBD1. V shed 5 bases, J shed 4 bases, and the junction held 5 bases outside the gene matches. This CDR3 region has 14 residues. Germline V gene sequence: CDR1 SGHTA, CDR2 FQGNSA. CDR3 sequence reads: CASSPRTGPDTQYF. The CDR3 bases are TGTGCCAGCAGCCCCCGGACAGGGCCAGATACGCAGTATTTT.

The genes are TRBV7-3 and TRBJ2-2; unclear D gene. The V gene lost 6 bases and the J gene lost 1 base, with 15 bases spanning the gap. This CDR3 region has 16 residues. Germline CDR1 is SGHTA and CDR2 is FQGTGA. This CDR3 is CASSLTVTKNTGELFF. The CDR3 DNA reads TGTGCCAGCAGTCTAACAGTGACAAAGAACACCGGGGAGCTGTTTTTT.

This clonotype was seen a handful of times. J is TRBJ2-7 and V is TRBV6-5; 9 bases agree with TRBD2. Germline CDR1 and CDR2: MNHEY and SVGAGI. This CDR3 has 15 amino acids. After removal of 8 bases from V and 7 bases from J, the junction contained 15 bases not matched to a gene. This CDR3 reads CASFYVGLARQEQYF. CDR3 coding DNA: TGTGCCAGCTTTTACGTAGGACTAGCGAGGCAGGAGCAGTACTTC.

The rearrangement joins TRBV12-3 or TRBV12-4 to TRBJ2-7; 9 bases align to TRBD1. With 6 bases clipped from V and 1 base from J, the junction kept 10 bases outside the gene matches. The CDR3 extends over 16 amino acids. CDR3 in DNA: TGTGCCAGCAGCCCTAGATCGGGGACAGGGTCCTACGAGCAGTACTTC. This gives the protein CASSPRSGTGSYEQYF.

This chain connects TRBV9 to TRBJ1-5, with D maybe TRBD1 (5 bases). The V gene's germline CDR1 is SGDLS and CDR2 YYNGEE. The CDR3 length is 17 residues. With 3 bases removed from V and 1 base from J, the gap between germline ends came to 17 bases. The CDR3 is CASSAGRGWGSNQPQHF. In nucleotides, the CDR3 is TGTGCCAGCAGCGCGGGGCGGGGGTGGGGGAGCAATCAGCCCCAGCATTTT.

The V and J genes are TRBV24-1 and TRBJ2-3; a possible D gene is TRBD1 (6 bases). Per the germline V gene, CDR1 is KGHDR and CDR2 is SFDVKD. This CDR3 comprises 15 residues. Trimming stripped 4 bases from V and 5 bases from J, with 15 bases between. Here the CDR3 reads CATSETTGNQDTQYF. The CDR3 DNA sequence: TGTGCCACCAGTGAAACTACAGGGAATCAAGATACGCAGTATTTT.

This chain connects TRBV30 to TRBJ2-1, with TRBD1 as a possible D gene (6 bases). This CDR3 is built from 13 residues. From germline, CDR1 is GTSNPN and CDR2 SVGIG (reference sequence). V gave up 2 bases and J gave up 7 bases, with 12 bases separating them. CDR3 DNA: TGTGCCTGGAGTAGAATAGGGGGAAATGAGCAGTTCTTC. Amino acids: CAWSRIGGNEQFF.

This clonotype was recorded a few times. Possible read error: a much larger clone is one base away. The V and J genes are TRBV9 and TRBJ2-1; D possibly corresponds to TRBD2 (5 bases). The CDR3 sequence is 11 residues long. The V and J ends lost 7 bases and 10 bases respectively, with 12 bases between them. Germline values: CDR1 SGDLS, CDR2 YYNGEE. The CDR3 reads CASGPRGEQFF. In DNA, the CDR3 is TGTGCCAGCGGACCACGAGGGGAGCAGTTCTTC.

This chain uses TRBV20-1 with TRBJ1-2; a weak D match, TRBD1 (5 bases). The germline V gene encodes CDR1 DFQATT and CDR2 SNEGSKA (reference sequence). This CDR3 spans 12 amino acids. V gave up 5 bases and J gave up 2 bases, with 9 bases separating them. The CDR3 bases are TGCAGTGCTGCCTCAGGGAACTATGGCTACACCTTC. Protein: CSAASGNYGYTF.

The V and J genes are TRBV29-1 and TRBJ2-1, with D hard to call. Germline CDR1 SQVTM, CDR2 ANQGSEA. CDR3 length equals 9 residues. The V and J ends lost 3 bases and 14 bases respectively, with 8 bases between them. CDR3 DNA sequence: TGCAGCGTTGACCCCGGCGAGTTCTTC. Its protein is CSVDPGEFF.

On this clonotype itself: This may come from a read error, since a much larger clone is one base off. The rearrangement uses TRBV2 and TRBJ2-1, with D tentatively TRBD1 (5 bases). The J call is in doubt because the DNA end fits TRBJ2-7 better. Per the germline V gene, CDR1 is SNHLY and CDR2 is FYNNEI. CDR3 length: 14 residues. The chain's CDR3 is CASRTDTFYNEQYF. Here the CDR3 DNA reads TGTGCCAGCAGGACGGACACATTCTACAATGAGCAGTACTTC.

A note on this clonotype: This may arise from a read error, as a much more abundant clone is one base away. The chain carries TRBV3-1 and TRBJ2-1, with TRBD2 identical over 8 bases. Looked up from germline, CDR1 is LGHDT and CDR2 is YNNKEL (reference sequence). V dropped 0 bases and J dropped 5; count of bases not matched to a gene: 12. CDR3 size: 18 residues. The CDR3 coding sequence is TGTGCCAGCAGCCAAGATTATGGCGGGGGGATTCTCGACAATGAGCAGTTCTTC. Its protein product is CASSQDYGGGILDNEQFF.

This clonotype was detected only a few times. J is TRBJ2-5 and V is TRBV7-9, with D unclear. Germline values: CDR1 SEHNR, CDR2 FQNEAQ (reference sequence). The CDR3 has 12 amino acids. V dropped 7 bases and J dropped 11 bases, with 17 bases sitting between them. The CDR3 nucleotides are TGTGCCAGCATTGGGGAAGGAAATGAGCAGTACTTC. Protein product: CASIGEGNEQYF.

This clonotype was seen repeatedly, ten times or more. The J gene is TRBJ2-7, the V gene TRBV20-1; the D gene is possibly TRBD1 (5 bases). Trimming removed 6 bases at V and 3 bases at J, with 18 bases between. CDR1 is DFQATT, CDR2 SNEGSKA, per germline (reference sequence). This CDR3 is built from 14 residues. CDR3 residues: CSAQTVMNVYEQYF. The CDR3 nucleotides read TGCAGTGCCCAGACAGTGATGAATGTCTACGAGCAGTACTTC.

The chain couples TRBV5-1 to TRBJ1-6; D is undetermined. The germline gives CDR1 SGHRS, CDR2 YFSETQ. The length of the CDR3 is 14 residues. V lost 4 bases to trimming and J lost 6 bases, with 11 bases between them. CDR3 protein: CASSVDRANSPLHF. For the CDR3, the DNA is TGCGCCAGCAGCGTCGACCGAGCTAATTCACCCCTCCACTTT.

About this clonotype itself: A read error is possible here, since a much larger clone lies one base away. The chain joins TRBV7-6 to TRBJ2-3; D perhaps matches TRBD1 (5 bases). CDR1 is SGHVS and CDR2 is FNYEAQ in the germline V gene. CDR3 length: 15 residues. The CDR3 spells CVSSSRQMTVDTQYF. CDR3 nucleotides: TGTGTCAGCAGCTCAAGACAGATGACTGTAGATACGCAGTATTTT.

The sample holds many counts of this clonotype. This rearrangement joins TRBV7-9 to TRBJ2-1; 10 bases align to TRBD2. CDR3 length: 15 amino acids. CDR1 and CDR2 (germline): SEHNR, FQNEAQ (reference sequence). The V and J ends lost 4 bases and 6 bases, in that order; junction bases with no gene match: 6. The CDR3 region is CASSSRTSGANEQFF. The CDR3 coding sequence is TGTGCCAGCAGCTCCCGGACTAGCGGCGCCAATGAGCAGTTCTTC.

This clonotype was observed a few times. The V gene is TRBV5-4, the J gene TRBJ1-1; 7 bases are a match to TRBD1. With V trimmed by 3 bases and J by 5 bases, 7 bases remained unmatched. The CDR3 totals 14 residues. Germline V lookup: CDR1 SGHNT, CDR2 YYREEE (reference sequence). This CDR3 is CASSYNRGRTEAFF. CDR3 DNA sequence: TGTGCCAGCAGCTACAACAGGGGAAGGACTGAAGCTTTCTTT.

The CDR3 DNA reads TGTGCCAGCAGCTCATATGAAGCGGTGGGGGGCAATGAGCAGTTCTTC. Its translation: CASSSYEAVGGNEQFF. The J gene is TRBJ2-1, the V gene TRBV14; possibly TRBD2 for D (6 bases). V lost 5 bases, J lost 6 bases, and 20 bases lay in between. The CDR3 has 16 residues. Germline-derived CDR1 and CDR2 are SGHDN and FVKESK. The full variable domain, in which reference TRBV14 and TRBJ2-1 provide the parts outside the CDR3, is EAGVTQFPSHSVIEKGQTVTLRCDPISGHDNLYWYRRVMGKEIKFLLHFVKESKQDESGMPNNRFLAERTGGTYSTLKVQPAELEDSGVYFCASSSYEAVGGNEQFFGPGTRLTVL.

This clonotype appeared many times. The chain uses TRBV5-1 and TRBJ1-2; D remains ambiguous. Trimming removed 0 bases from V and 7 bases from J, with 10 bases in between. The V gene's germline CDR1 is SGHRS and CDR2 YFSETQ. The CDR3 covers 13 residues. CDR3 sequence: CASSLAPFAGYTF. The CDR3 nucleotides are TGCGCCAGCAGCTTGGCCCCCTTCGCTGGCTACACCTTC.

To note about this clonotype: Given a much more abundant clone one base away, this may be a read error. The chain couples TRBV27 to TRBJ2-5, with D perhaps given as TRBD1 or TRBD2 (5 bases each). From germline, CDR1 is MNHEY and CDR2 SMNVEV (reference sequence). V lost 8 bases, J lost 11 bases, and 27 bases lay in between. The length of the CDR3 is 15 residues. CDR3 sequence: CASSKGSRGYNEQYF. In DNA form, the CDR3 reads TGTGCCAGCTCGAAGGGGTCTCGGGGCTACAATGAGCAGTACTTC.

This clonotype was seen repeatedly, ten times or more. This chain connects TRBV18 to TRBJ2-5; D tentatively reads TRBD1 or TRBD2 (5 bases each). The J call may be faulty, since TRBJ2-7 better matches the DNA end. Per germline, CDR1 KGHSH and CDR2 LQKENI. The CDR3 sequence is 13 residues long. The CDR3 DNA follows: TGTGCCAGCTCACCACTTGGGGGCTACGAGCAGTACTTC. Protein product: CASSPLGGYEQYF.

This clonotype has just a few counts. The V and J genes are TRBV12-5 and TRBJ1-5; the D gene is possibly TRBD1 (6 bases). Germline CDR1 and CDR2: LGHNT and FRNRAP. There are 19 residues in the CDR3. Trimming cost V 0 bases and J 0 bases, with 18 bases left between them. CDR3 coding DNA: TGTGCTAGTGGTTTGGTAATAGCGGACAGAATGTTTAGCAATCAGCCCCAGCATTTT. This sequence encodes CASGLVIADRMFSNQPQHF.

With regard to this clonotype: A clone one base away is much larger, so this may be a read error. V gene TRBV28 combines with J gene TRBJ2-5, with TRBD2 identical over 8 bases. Germline assignment: CDR1 MDHEN and CDR2 SYDVKM. The CDR3 spans 14 residues. The V segment lost 7 bases and the J segment 5 bases; nucleotides outside the gene matches: 9. CDR3 nucleotides: TGTGCCAGCAACCTACGGGGGGGCCGGGAGACCCAGTACTTC. Translated, it gives CASNLRGGRETQYF. The complete variable domain, with remaining parts taken from reference TRBV28 and TRBJ2-5, reads DVKVTQSSRYLVKRTGEKVFLECVQDMDHENMFWYRQDPGLGLRLIYFSYDVKMKEKGDIPEGYSVSREKKERFSLILESASTNQTSMYLCASNLRGGRETQYFGPGTRLLVL.

In its sample, this clonotype was seen many times. The chain carries TRBV29-1 and TRBJ2-5; 11 bases fit TRBD2. This CDR3 comprises 13 residues. The V gene's germline CDR1 is SQVTM and CDR2 ANQGSEA. V dropped 4 bases and J dropped 4; count of bases not matched to a gene: 2. CDR3 DNA sequence: TGCAGCGTTGGACTAGCGGGGCGAGAGACCCAGTACTTC. This sequence encodes CSVGLAGRETQYF.